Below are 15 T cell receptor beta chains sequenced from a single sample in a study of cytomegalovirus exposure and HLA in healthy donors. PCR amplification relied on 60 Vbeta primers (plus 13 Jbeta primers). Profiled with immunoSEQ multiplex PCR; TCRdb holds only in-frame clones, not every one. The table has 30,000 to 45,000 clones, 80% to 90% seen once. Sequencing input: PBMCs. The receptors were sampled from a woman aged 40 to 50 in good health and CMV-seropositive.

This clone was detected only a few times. The CDR3 DNA follows: TGTGCCAGCAGTTATCCCGATGAGCAGTTCTTC. Translation gives CASSYPDEQFF. V and J are TRBV6-5 and TRBJ2-1, with D uncertain. This CDR3 is 11 amino acids long. The V end lost 3 bases, the J end lost 8 bases, and 5 bases lay between the germline ends. Per germline, CDR1 MNHEY and CDR2 SVGAGI.

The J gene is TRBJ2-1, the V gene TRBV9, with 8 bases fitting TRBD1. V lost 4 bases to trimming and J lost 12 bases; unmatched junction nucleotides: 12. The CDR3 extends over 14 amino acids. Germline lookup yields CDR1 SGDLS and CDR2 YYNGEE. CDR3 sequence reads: CASSPQGAVAGQFF. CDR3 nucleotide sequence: TGTGCCAGCAGCCCCCAGGGGGCTGTGGCGGGGCAGTTCTTC.

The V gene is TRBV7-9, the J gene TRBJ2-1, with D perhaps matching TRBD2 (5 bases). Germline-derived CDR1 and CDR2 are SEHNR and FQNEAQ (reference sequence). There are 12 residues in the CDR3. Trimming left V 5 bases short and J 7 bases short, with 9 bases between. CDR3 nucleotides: TGTGCCAGCAGCCAGGACTCAAATGAGCAGTTCTTC. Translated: CASSQDSNEQFF. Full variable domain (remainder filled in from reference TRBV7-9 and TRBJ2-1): DTGVSQNPRHKITKRGQNVTFRCDPISEHNRLYWYRQTLGQGPEFLTYFQNEAQLEKSRLLSDRFSAERPKGSFSTLEIQRTEQGDSAMYLCASSQDSNEQFFGPGTRLTVL.

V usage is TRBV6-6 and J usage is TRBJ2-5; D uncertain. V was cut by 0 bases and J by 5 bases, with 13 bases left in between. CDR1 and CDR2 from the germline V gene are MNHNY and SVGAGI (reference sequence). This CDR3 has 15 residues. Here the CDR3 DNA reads TGTGCCAGCAGTTACTCAGCTAGTTCTTCCGAGACCCAGTACTTC. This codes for CASSYSASSSETQYF.

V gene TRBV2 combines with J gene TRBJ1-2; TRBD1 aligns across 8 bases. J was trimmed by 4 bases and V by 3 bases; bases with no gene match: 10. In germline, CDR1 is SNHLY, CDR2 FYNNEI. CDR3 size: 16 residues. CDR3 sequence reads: CASSELGQATLYGYTF. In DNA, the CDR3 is TGTGCCAGCAGTGAGTTGGGACAGGCGACCCTCTATGGCTACACCTTC.

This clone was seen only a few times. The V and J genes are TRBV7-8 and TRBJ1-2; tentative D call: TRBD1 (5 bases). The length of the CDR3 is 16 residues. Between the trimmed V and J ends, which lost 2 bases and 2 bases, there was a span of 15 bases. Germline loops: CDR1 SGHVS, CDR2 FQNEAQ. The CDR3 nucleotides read TGTGCCAGCAGCTTAAGGGGTCCGGGTTCCAACTATGGCTACACCTTC. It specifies CASSLRGPGSNYGYTF. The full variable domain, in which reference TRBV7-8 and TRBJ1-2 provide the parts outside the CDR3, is GAGVSQSPRYKVAKRGQDVALRCDPISGHVSLFWYQQALGQGPEFLTYFQNEAQLDKSGLPSDRFFAERPEGSVSTLKIQRTQQEDSAVYLCASSLRGPGSNYGYTFGSGTRLTVV.

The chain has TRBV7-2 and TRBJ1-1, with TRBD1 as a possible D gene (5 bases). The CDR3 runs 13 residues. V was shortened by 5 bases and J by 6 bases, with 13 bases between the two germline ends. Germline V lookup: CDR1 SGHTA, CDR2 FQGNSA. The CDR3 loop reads CASSPRQHAEAFF. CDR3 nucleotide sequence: TGTGCCAGCAGCCCCCGACAGCATGCTGAAGCTTTCTTT.

For the CDR3, the DNA is TGCGCCAGCAGCGAGCTAGCGCTGGCAGATACGCAGTATTTT. The encoded protein is CASSELALADTQYF. The V gene is TRBV4-3, the J gene TRBJ2-3; a weak D match, TRBD2 (6 bases). Germline assignment: CDR1 LGHNA and CDR2 YSLEER. This CDR3 region has 14 residues. V was pared by 5 bases and J by 4 bases, with 13 bases between.

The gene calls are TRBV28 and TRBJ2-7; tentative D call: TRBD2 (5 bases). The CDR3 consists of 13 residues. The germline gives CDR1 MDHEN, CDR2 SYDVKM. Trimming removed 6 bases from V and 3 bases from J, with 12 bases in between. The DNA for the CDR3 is TGTGCCAGCAGCAGAGGACTCGGCTACGAGCAGTACTTC. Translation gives CASSRGLGYEQYF.

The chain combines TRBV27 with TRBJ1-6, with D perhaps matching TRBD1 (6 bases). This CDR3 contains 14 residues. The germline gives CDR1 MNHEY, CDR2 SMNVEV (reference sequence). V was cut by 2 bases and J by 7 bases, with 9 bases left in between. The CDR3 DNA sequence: TGTGCCAGCAGTTTAAACAGGGCCAATTCACCCCTCCACTTT. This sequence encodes CASSLNRANSPLHF.

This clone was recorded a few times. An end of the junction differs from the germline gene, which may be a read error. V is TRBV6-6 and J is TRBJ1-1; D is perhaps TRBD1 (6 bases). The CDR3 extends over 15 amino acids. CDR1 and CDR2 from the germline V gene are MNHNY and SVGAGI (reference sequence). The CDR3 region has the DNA TGCCTAAGACCCCCACCGCGGGCAGGGGACACTGAAGCTTTCTTT. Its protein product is CLRPPPRAGDTEAFF.

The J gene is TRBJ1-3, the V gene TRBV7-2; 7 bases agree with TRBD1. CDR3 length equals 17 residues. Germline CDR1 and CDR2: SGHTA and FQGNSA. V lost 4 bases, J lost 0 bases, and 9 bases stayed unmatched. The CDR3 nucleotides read TGTGCCAGCAGCTCATCCCCGGGACAGTCCTCTGGAAACACCATATATTTT. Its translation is CASSSSPGQSSGNTIYF.

The CDR3 nucleotides read TGTGCCAGTAGAACAGGGGGCGCAACAGATACGCAGTATTTT. It translates to CASRTGGATDTQYF. The chain carries TRBV19 and TRBJ2-3; 9 bases line up with TRBD1. The CDR3 is made up of 14 amino acids. Losses at the gene ends were 6 bases for V and 3 bases for J; bases not matched to a gene: 4. CDR1 is LNHDA, CDR2 SQIVND, per germline (reference sequence).

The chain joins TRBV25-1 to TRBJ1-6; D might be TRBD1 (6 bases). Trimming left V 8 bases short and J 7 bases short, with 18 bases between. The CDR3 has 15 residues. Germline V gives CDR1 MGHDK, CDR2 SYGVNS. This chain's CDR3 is CASRQFDRRNSPLHF. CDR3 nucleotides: TGTGCCAGCCGGCAATTCGACAGGCGAAATTCACCCCTCCACTTT.

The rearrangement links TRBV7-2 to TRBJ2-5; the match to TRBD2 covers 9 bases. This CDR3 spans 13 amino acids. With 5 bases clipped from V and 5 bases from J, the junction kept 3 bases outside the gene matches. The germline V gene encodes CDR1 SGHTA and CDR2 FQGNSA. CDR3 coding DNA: TGTGCCAGCAGCCCGGGACTAGCCGAGACCCAGTACTTC. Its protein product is CASSPGLAETQYF.